These 30 T cell receptor beta chains were all obtained from the same sample, sequenced in a study of cytomegalovirus exposure and HLA in healthy donors (dated by TCRdb to about 2017). The library was generated by the immunoSEQ multiplex PCR assay. A mixture of 60 forward primers for TCR Vbeta segments and 13 reverse primers for TCR Jbeta segments was used in the multiplex PCR. TCRdb's version of the immuneACCESS table is confined to in-frame rearrangements and falls short of the full clone set. An unresolved V gene accounts for under half of the shortfall where checked; the remainder is of unknown origin. Counted in this sample were about 110,000 clones; roughly four fifths of them appeared once. The ten most abundant clones make up more than 2.5% of the sample. The sequenced material came from PBMCs. The origin of the receptors is a male donor in good health and CMV-seropositive.

This clone appeared once. Germline is not matched at one junction end, which may reflect a read error. This chain links TRBV5-6 with TRBJ1-6; no clear D gene. Germline CDR1 and CDR2: SGHDT and YYEEEE. The CDR3 loop spans 15 amino acids. CDR3 bases: TGTGCCAGCAGCTTGGCCGGGTTTTATAATTCACCCCTCAACTTT. Protein: CASSLAGFYNSPLNF. The full variable domain, with the rest looked up from reference TRBV5-6 and TRBJ1-6, is DAGVTQSPTHLIKTRGQQVTLRCSPKSGHDTVSWYQQALGQGPQFIFQYYEEEERQRGNFPDRFSGHQFPNYSSELNVNALLLGDSALYLCASSLAGFYNSPLNFGNGTRLTVT.

The rearrangement joins TRBV9 to TRBJ1-4; maybe TRBD1 (6 bases). Germline V lookup: CDR1 SGDLS, CDR2 YYNGEE. The V and J ends lost 3 bases and 4 bases respectively, with 10 bases between them. CDR3 length: 14 residues. In DNA, the CDR3 is TGTGCCAGCAGCGAGACAGGATATAATGAAAAACTGTTTTTT. Translating gives CASSETGYNEKLFF.

This clone showed up many times. The rearrangement links TRBV4-3 to TRBJ1-1; D remains unclear. Trimming pared 1 base from V and 9 bases from J, leaving 9 bases between. Per the germline V gene, CDR1 is LGHNA and CDR2 is YSLEER. The CDR3 is made up of 12 amino acids. CDR3 sequence: CASSQGSGKAFF. The DNA of the CDR3 is TGCGCCAGCAGCCAAGGTTCGGGGAAAGCTTTCTTT.

This clone was picked up a small number of times. The rearrangement uses TRBV28 and TRBJ2-7, with D maybe TRBD1 (5 bases). Between the trimmed V and J ends, which lost 6 bases and 1 base, there was a span of 16 bases. Germline V gene data show CDR1 as MDHEN and CDR2 as SYDVKM. CDR3 length: 15 residues. The CDR3 spells CASRRLIDSSYEQYF. CDR3 in DNA: TGTGCCAGCAGGCGACTTATAGACAGTTCCTACGAGCAGTACTTC.

In this sample, this clone turned up a few times. The chain employs TRBV13 and TRBJ2-7; D ambiguous. This CDR3 comprises 12 residues. V lost 5 bases and J lost 0, with 5 bases in between. Germline V gene sequence: CDR1 PRHDT, CDR2 FYEKMQ (reference sequence). The CDR3 coding sequence is TGTGCCAGCAGCGTGAGCTCCTACGAGCAGTACTTC. Amino acid sequence: CASSVSSYEQYF. Drawing the rest from reference TRBV13 and TRBJ2-7, the complete variable domain is AAGVIQSPRHLIKEKRETATLKCYPIPRHDTVYWYQQGPGQDPQFLISFYEKMQSDKGSIPDRFSAQQFSDYHSELNMSSLELGDSALYFCASSVSSYEQYFGPGTRLTVT.

This clone appeared once. The rearrangement joins TRBV7-9 to TRBJ2-7, with TRBD1 identical over 7 bases. V was pared by 2 bases and J by 3 bases, with 1 base of the junction left unmatched. CDR3 length: 13 residues. Germline assignment: CDR1 SEHNR and CDR2 FQNEAQ (reference sequence). The CDR3 DNA follows: TGTGCCAGCAGCTTAAGGGACAGCTACGAGCAGTACTTC. This encodes CASSLRDSYEQYF.

The CDR3, as DNA: TGTGCCAGCAGTTACAGTAGCGGGAGTTGGGCCGGGGAGCTGTTTTTT. Protein: CASSYSSGSWAGELFF. The chain uses TRBV6-5 and TRBJ2-2; 9 bases are a match to TRBD2. V shed 2 bases and J 6 bases; nucleotides not matched to a gene: 7. The length of the CDR3 is 16 residues. The V gene's germline CDR1 is MNHEY and CDR2 SVGAGI.

This rearrangement joins TRBV6-5 to TRBJ1-2; tentatively, D is TRBD1 (5 bases). With 5 bases removed from V and 4 bases from J, the gap between germline ends came to 17 bases. The CDR3 sequence is 15 residues long. Germline V lookup: CDR1 MNHEY, CDR2 SVGAGI. The CDR3 DNA follows: TGTGCCAGCAGTCCAAGGGAGGGACGGAGCTATGGCTACACCTTC. It specifies CASSPREGRSYGYTF.

This chain connects TRBV9 to TRBJ1-5, with D possibly TRBD1 on 5 matching bases. CDR1 is SGDLS and CDR2 is YYNGEE in the germline V gene. CDR3 length: 15 residues. The germline V and J ends were trimmed by 0 bases and 2 bases, with 9 bases remaining between them. In DNA form, the CDR3 reads TGTGCCAGCAGCGTAGAGGGGCGGCGCAATCAGCCCCAGCATTTT. This encodes CASSVEGRRNQPQHF.

The genes are TRBV29-1 and TRBJ1-1, with D unclear. CDR1 and CDR2 from the germline V gene are SQVTM and ANQGSEA. Trimming pared 7 bases from V and 8 bases from J, leaving 14 bases between. The CDR3 sequence is 11 residues long. The CDR3: CSGQAHSEAFF. The CDR3 DNA is TGCAGCGGGCAGGCCCACAGCGAAGCTTTCTTT.

V usage is TRBV18 and J usage is TRBJ2-1; weak D call: TRBD1 (7 bases). Trimming took off 3 bases at V and 7 bases at J, with 16 bases between the two ends. Germline V gene sequence: CDR1 KGHSH, CDR2 LQKENI. This CDR3 has 15 residues. This CDR3 is CASSPGTQGRNEQFF. CDR3 coding DNA: TGTGCCAGCTCACCCGGCACACAGGGGAGGAATGAGCAGTTCTTC.

In nucleotides, the CDR3 is TGTGCCAGCAGACCCTTACGGTCCGACAGTAAGAACACTGAAGCTTTCTTT. Translating gives CASRPLRSDSKNTEAFF. V and J are TRBV7-9 and TRBJ1-1, with a weak D call TRBD1 (5 bases). Germline V CDR1 and CDR2: SEHNR, FQNEAQ (reference sequence). V gave up 6 bases and J gave up 1 base, with 21 bases separating them. The CDR3 runs 17 residues.

The rearrangement joins TRBV2 to TRBJ1-1; 8 bases are shared with TRBD1. The V segment lost 4 bases and the J segment 0 bases; nucleotides outside the gene matches: 4. This CDR3 region has 15 residues. The germline gives CDR1 SNHLY, CDR2 FYNNEI. CDR3 sequence reads: CASSVDRVMNTEAFF. The CDR3 DNA follows: TGTGCCAGCAGTGTGGACAGGGTCATGAACACTGAAGCTTTCTTT. Based on the CDR3 plus reference TRBV2 and TRBJ1-1, the full variable domain is EPEVTQTPSHQVTQMGQEVILRCVPISNHLYFYWYRQILGQKVEFLVSFYNNEISEKSEIFDDQFSVERPDGSNFTLKIRSTKLEDSAMYFCASSVDRVMNTEAFFGQGTRLTVV.

The chain employs TRBV9 and TRBJ1-1, with D possibly TRBD1 on 5 matching bases. Trimming took off 2 bases at V and 1 base at J, with 12 bases between the two ends. Germline values: CDR1 SGDLS, CDR2 YYNGEE. This CDR3 region has 15 residues. DNA of the CDR3: TGTGCCAGCAGCGTTCTGGGAGGGACGAACACTGAAGCTTTCTTT. Its protein product is CASSVLGGTNTEAFF.

The chain has TRBV7-3 and TRBJ2-1; 9 nucleotides agree with TRBD2. CDR1 and CDR2 (germline): SGHTA, FQGTGA. This CDR3 comprises 15 residues. The junction had 5 bases not matched to a gene; V was cut back by 2 bases and J by 6 bases. The CDR3 sequence: CASSLLTSGRNEQFF. CDR3 in DNA: TGTGCCAGCAGCTTATTGACTAGCGGACGCAATGAGCAGTTCTTC.

This sequence joins TRBV5-6 and TRBJ1-1, with 11 bases fitting TRBD1. J gave up 10 bases and V 1 base, and 6 bases lay outside the gene matches. The CDR3 spans 14 residues. Germline V gene sequence: CDR1 SGHDT, CDR2 YYEEEE. DNA for the CDR3: TGTGCCAGCAGCTTGAGGGGGACAGGGGGAATAGCTTTCTTT. Its protein is CASSLRGTGGIAFF.

The chain recombines TRBV29-1 with TRBJ1-1; D may be TRBD1 (6 bases). Trimming pared 8 bases from V and 10 bases from J, leaving 17 bases between. Germline V gene lookup returns CDR1 SQVTM and CDR2 ANQGSEA. CDR3 length: 11 amino acids. The chain's CDR3 is CSPGGGVGAFF. CDR3 bases: TGCAGCCCCGGAGGGGGGGTCGGAGCTTTCTTT.

V and J are TRBV5-6 and TRBJ1-3; D might be TRBD1 (5 bases). This CDR3 is 15 amino acids long. With 0 bases removed from V and 2 bases from J, the gap between germline ends came to 9 bases. Germline-derived CDR1 and CDR2 are SGHDT and YYEEEE. The CDR3 region is CASSLEGSPGNTIYF. The CDR3, as DNA: TGTGCCAGCAGCTTGGAGGGGTCCCCTGGAAACACCATATATTTT.

The rearrangement links TRBV5-5 to TRBJ2-7; TRBD1 matches at 7 bases. There are 16 residues in the CDR3. The V segment lost 5 bases and the J segment 4 bases; nucleotides outside the gene matches: 15. Germline CDR1 is SGHKS and CDR2 is YYEKEE (reference sequence). CDR3 DNA sequence: TGTGCCAGCAGGAGTGCCGGGACAGCCGCCTGGTACGAGCAGTACTTC. Translating gives CASRSAGTAAWYEQYF.

The CDR3 loop is CASSPQATGGSETQYF. CDR3 bases: TGTGCCAGCTCACCCCAGGCCACAGGGGGCTCCGAGACCCAGTACTTC. The rearrangement uses TRBV18 and TRBJ2-5; 9 bases align to TRBD1. Per germline, CDR1 KGHSH and CDR2 LQKENI. Germline trimming cut 3 bases from V and 5 bases from J; bases unmatched to any gene: 10. This CDR3 spans 16 amino acids. The full variable domain, its missing parts supplied by reference TRBV18 and TRBJ2-5, is NAGVMQNPRHLVRRRGQEARLRCSPMKGHSHVYWYRQLPEEGLKFMVYLQKENIIDESGMPKERFSAEFPKEGPSILRIQQVVRGDSAAYFCASSPQATGGSETQYFGPGTRLLVL.

The genes are TRBV30 and TRBJ1-6; 9 bases fit TRBD1. The germline CDR1 and CDR2 sequences are GTSNPN and SVGIG (reference sequence). Trimming removed 5 bases from V and 4 bases from J; junction bases left unmatched: 3. CDR3 length: 14 amino acids. The CDR3 coding sequence is TGTGCCTGGGAAGGGACAGGGTATAATTCACCCCTCCACTTT. Its protein product is CAWEGTGYNSPLHF.

This rearrangement joins TRBV19 to TRBJ2-7, with D possibly TRBD1 on 5 matching bases. There are 15 residues in the CDR3. Germline V gene sequence: CDR1 LNHDA, CDR2 SQIVND (reference sequence). V lost 3 bases to trimming and J lost 7 bases, with 19 bases between them. CDR3 amino acids: CASSIGRTGPGEQYF. CDR3 bases: TGTGCCAGTAGTATTGGACGTACAGGTCCAGGGGAGCAGTACTTC.

This chain connects TRBV6-1 to TRBJ2-5; D is possibly TRBD2 (6 bases). Germline loops: CDR1 MNHNS, CDR2 SASEGT. The CDR3 covers 12 residues. Trimming left V 6 bases short and J 4 bases short, with 9 bases between. CDR3 coding DNA: TGTGCCAGCAGCGGGGGAGCAGAGACCCAGTACTTC. Amino acid sequence: CASSGGAETQYF.

V and J are TRBV5-1 and TRBJ2-7; D is unresolved. V shed 0 bases and J shed 0 bases, with 7 bases lying between them. The CDR3 totals 14 residues. From germline, CDR1 is SGHRS and CDR2 YFSETQ. CDR3 sequence reads: CASSLERTSYEQYF. The CDR3 region has the DNA TGCGCCAGCAGCTTGGAGAGAACCTCCTACGAGCAGTACTTC.

This clone was detected only a few times. The chain uses TRBV29-1 and TRBJ2-5; 8 positions agree with TRBD2. Germline V gene lookup returns CDR1 SQVTM and CDR2 ANQGSEA. Trimming cost V 7 bases and J 5 bases; bases outside gene matches: 12. This CDR3 is built from 14 residues. This CDR3 is CSAESGSSSETQYF. CDR3 nucleotide sequence: TGCAGCGCCGAGAGCGGGAGTAGTTCTGAGACCCAGTACTTC. Supplemented by reference TRBV29-1 and TRBJ2-5, the full variable domain reads SAVISQKPSRDICQRGTSLTIQCQVDSQVTMMFWYRQQPGQSLTLIATANQGSEATYESGFVIDKFPISRPNLTFSTLTVSNMSPEDSSIYLCSAESGSSSETQYFGPGTRLLVL.

The J gene is TRBJ2-2, the V gene TRBV7-9; 7 bases agree with TRBD1. Germline CDR1 SEHNR, CDR2 FQNEAQ (reference sequence). V lost 0 bases, J lost 3 bases, and 1 base stayed unmatched. The CDR3 covers 15 residues. The CDR3 spells CASSLAQGDTGELFF. CDR3 sequence (DNA): TGTGCCAGCAGCTTAGCGCAGGGGGACACCGGGGAGCTGTTTTTT.

Remarks on this clone: The junction does not match germline at one end; this may be a read error. The chain carries TRBV5-6 and TRBJ1-5; 7 nucleotides align to TRBD1. The germline V gene has CDR1 SGHDT and CDR2 YYEEEE. The CDR3 is 17 amino acids. The CDR3 here is CASSFRQGQGGNQPQNF. In nucleotides, the CDR3 is TGTGCCAGCAGCTTCAGGCAGGGGCAGGGGGGCAATCAGCCCCAGAATTTT.

The genes are TRBV4-1 and TRBJ1-2; 7 bases are shared with TRBD1. This CDR3 is built from 15 residues. CDR1 is MGHRA, CDR2 YSYEKL, per germline. Germline trimming cut 1 base from V and 7 bases from J; bases unmatched to any gene: 9. The CDR3 protein is CASSQGDRDLFGYTF. The CDR3 nucleotides are TGCGCCAGCAGCCAAGGAGACAGGGATTTGTTTGGCTACACCTTC.

The chain recombines TRBV11-1 with TRBJ1-1, with D possibly being TRBD1 (6 bases). V was shortened by 3 bases and J by 11 bases, with 16 bases between the two germline ends. Looked up from germline, CDR1 is SGHAT and CDR2 is FQDESV (reference sequence). This CDR3 contains 13 residues. The CDR3 loop is CASSFDRTQRAFF. CDR3 DNA: TGTGCCAGCAGCTTCGACAGGACACAACGGGCTTTCTTT.

This chain connects TRBV7-2 to TRBJ1-3, with D perhaps TRBD1 (5 bases). Per germline, CDR1 SGHTA and CDR2 FQGNSA. V lost 4 bases and J 0 bases, leaving 13 bases between the germline ends. CDR3 length: 16 amino acids. The CDR3 region is CASSSGTTDSGNTIYF. For the CDR3, the DNA is TGTGCCAGCAGCTCCGGAACGACAGACTCTGGAAACACCATATATTTT.